This is a list of T cell receptor beta chains from one sample in a study of tumor-infiltrating lymphocytes in oesophageal squamous cell carcinoma. One entry per CDR3 protein, called by TCRdb with MiXCR from the PCR reads. This sample has approximately 12,000 distinct CDR3 sequences, with around 51% found just once. Sample: esophageal tumor tissue. These receptors all stem from a male donor with esophageal squamous cell carcinoma. CDR3s include the opening cysteine and the closing phenylalanine or tryptophan. D genes are given only for firm matches. Clone size appears in some rows only: once, few, many, or a class for an expanded clone.

TRBD1,TRBV12-3/TRBV12-4,.,TRBJ2-2,TGTGCCAGCAGCCCCGGACAGGGGACTAACACCGGGGAGCTGTTCTTT,CASSPGQGTNTGELFF
TRBD1,TRBV7-8,few,TRBJ2-7,TGTGCCAGCAGCTCTCGACAGGGTCCCTCCTACGAGCAGTACTTC,CASSSRQGPSYEQYF
TRBD2,TRBV7-2,.,TRBJ2-5,TGTGCCAGCAGCTCGGGACTAGCGGGAGGGGCCGAGTACTTC,CASSSGLAGGAEYF
TRBD1,TRBV10-3,many,TRBJ2-7,TGTGCCATCAGTGAGGCGGCAGGGGGCATTTACGAGCAGTACTTC,CAISEAAGGIYEQYF
.,TRBV27,once,TRBJ1-1,TGTGCCAGCGCCATCCTCGGCGCCTCGAACACTGAAGCTTTCTTT,CASAILGASNTEAFF
TRBD1,TRBV7-2,few,TRBJ2-7,TGTGCCAGCAGCTCGACAGGGGGCTACGAGCAGTACTTC,CASSSTGGYEQYF
TRBD2,TRBV6-4,.,TRBJ2-1,TGTGCCAGCAGTGACTCAAGCGGGAGGGCCGGGGAGCAGTTCTTC,CASSDSSGRAGEQFF
.,TRBV7-2,.,TRBJ1-5,TGTGCCAGCAGCTTAGGGCTCAGGGATAGCAATCAGCCCCAGCATTTT,CASSLGLRDSNQPQHF
.,TRBV11-2,.,TRBJ2-7,TGTGCCAGCAGCACAGAGGGTGGGCAGTACGAGCAGTACTTC,CASSTEGGQYEQYF
.,TRBV7-8,.,TRBJ2-2,TGTGCCAGCAGCTTAGTGAGGGCCGCGAACACCGGGGAGCTGTTTTTT,CASSLVRAANTGELFF
TRBD1,TRBV7-2,.,TRBJ2-7,TGTGCCAGCAGCTTGGACAGGGGGTACTACGAGCAGTACTTC,CASSLDRGYYEQYF